This T cell receptor beta chain is drawn from a study of Ad26.COV2.S vaccination and SARS-CoV-2 variants. CDR3 length: 14 amino acids. CDR1 MNHEY and CDR2 SMNVEV come from the germline V gene (reference sequence). V gave up 3 bases and J gave up 2 bases, with 9 bases separating them. Study results and caveats: Following vaccination, spike-specific CD8+ and CD4+ T cell responses reportedly exhibited substantial breadth.

As for treatment: 15 to 20 received Ad26.COV2.S at low or high dose, single or two shots; roughly 5 received placebo; per-sample allocation not given. On day 63 after the first injection, vaccine and placebo recipients gave samples. Based in Boston, the donor was an adult of 18-55 years. Regarding this clone: Its antigen remains unidentified.

The assay was immunoSEQ multiplex PCR, and TCRdb's table has in-frame clones only and misses some. This sample has roughly 680,000 clones, with around 90% found just once. The specimen was peripheral blood, collected in a trial of Ad26.COV2.S vaccine versus placebo. This sequence originates from a person between 18 and 65 years old who received the Ad26.COV2.S COVID-19 vaccine or a placebo. The J gene is TRBJ2-3, the V gene TRBV27, with D uncertain. The CDR3 is CASSFQASTDTQYF. The CDR3 DNA is TGTGCCAGCAGTTTTCAGGCATCCACAGATACGCAGTATTTT.